These 5 T cell receptor beta chains came from one sample sequenced in a study of T-cell memory formation after mild COVID-19. One entry per CDR3 protein, called by TCRdb with MiXCR from the 5' RACE reads. The repertoire has some 450,000 distinct CDR3 sequences, about 20% of them found once; the top ten carry 20% to 25%. Material: PBMCs or a T cell subset sorted from them (not recorded which). These receptors were obtained from a man between 18 and 35 years old who had mild COVID-19 (a few samples of this study predate the infection). Cell type and time point are not known.

This clonotype showed up just a few times. The rearrangement links TRBV7-2 to TRBJ2-3; TRBD2 matches 8 bases. CDR3 size: 16 residues. With V trimmed by 2 bases and J by 2 bases, 6 bases remained unmatched. Germline values: CDR1 SGHTA, CDR2 FQGNSA. CDR3 bases: TGTGCCAGCAGCTTATCCGGCGGGGGGACCACAGATACGCAGTATTTT. This translates into CASSLSGGGTTDTQYF.

This clonotype has at least ten counts. The rearrangement joins TRBV20-1 to TRBJ1-1, with no clear D. CDR1 DFQATT and CDR2 SNEGSKA come from the germline V gene (reference sequence). This CDR3 contains 12 residues. Trimming took 0 bases from V and 1 from J, leaving 3 bases between them. CDR3 in amino acids: CSARDGNTEAFF. The CDR3 nucleotides are TGCAGTGCTAGAGATGGGAACACTGAAGCTTTCTTT.

A few counts support this clonotype. The V and J genes are TRBV29-1 and TRBJ2-5; possibly TRBD1 or TRBD2 for D (5 bases each). Germline CDR1 and CDR2: SQVTM and ANQGSEA. Trimming removed 3 bases at V and 5 bases at J, with 22 bases between. The CDR3 has 16 amino acids. The CDR3 DNA follows: TGCAGCGTTGAGTTATCCCGGGACGGCGATCAGGAGACCCAGTACTTC. Translating gives CSVELSRDGDQETQYF.

The sample holds a few counts of this clonotype. The chain links TRBV29-1 to TRBJ1-5; possible D gene TRBD1, 5 bases. V was clipped by 4 bases and J by 4 bases, with 11 bases between them. The CDR3 contains 13 residues. Germline values: CDR1 SQVTM, CDR2 ANQGSEA. Here the CDR3 DNA reads TGCAGCGTTGGGGGCCCGAATAATCAGCCCCAGCATTTT. Translating gives CSVGGPNNQPQHF.

This clonotype was observed a few times. The chain is built from TRBV20-1 and TRBJ2-3; D unclear. This CDR3 is built from 14 residues. Between the trimmed V and J ends, which lost 3 bases and 0 bases, there was a span of 10 bases. Germline V CDR1 and CDR2: DFQATT, SNEGSKA (reference sequence). The CDR3 DNA is TGCAGTGCTAGGGGTTCTCCTAGCACAGATACGCAGTATTTT. This gives the protein CSARGSPSTDTQYF.